The 30 T cell receptor beta chains below all came from one sample that was sequenced in a study of OX40 agonist ivuxolimab in advanced cancers. Assay used: immunoSEQ multiplex PCR; TCRdb lists only in-frame clones, some missing. The table lists some 25,000 clones, 86% of them singletons. The sequencing here drew on CD4+ or CD8+ T cells sorted from blood, taken in a trial of the OX40 agonist ivuxolimab. These receptors were obtained from an adult with an advanced solid tumor such as melanoma, head and neck, liver or kidney cancer.

CDR3 protein: CSVAGSHNEQFF. CDR3 coding DNA: TGCAGCGTAGCCGGGAGCCACAATGAGCAGTTCTTC. This chain uses TRBV29-1 with TRBJ2-1, with a weak D call TRBD2 (6 bases). Germline loops: CDR1 SQVTM, CDR2 ANQGSEA. CDR3 size: 12 residues. The germline V and J ends were trimmed by 6 bases and 5 bases, with 11 bases remaining between them.

The chain has TRBV5-4 and TRBJ2-3; 11 bases are shared with TRBD2. The germline CDR1 and CDR2 sequences are SGHNT and YYREEE (reference sequence). V dropped 0 bases and J dropped 4; count of bases not matched to a gene: 4. This CDR3 spans 16 amino acids. The CDR3 bases are TGTGCCAGCAGCTTGGTGACTAGCGGGGTTGCAGATACGCAGTATTTT. Translated, it gives CASSLVTSGVADTQYF.

The chain couples TRBV9 to TRBJ2-5, with D unresolved. V was cut by 3 bases and J by 0 bases, with 3 bases left in between. Germline V gene lookup returns CDR1 SGDLS and CDR2 YYNGEE. The CDR3 consists of 12 residues. CDR3 DNA sequence: TGTGCCAGCAGCGGTGACCAAGAGACCCAGTACTTC. This encodes CASSGDQETQYF.

This chain connects TRBV7-6 to TRBJ2-2; D call uncertain. CDR1 and CDR2 (germline): SGHVS, FNYEAQ. The CDR3 spans 12 residues. Trimming stripped 4 bases from V and 5 bases from J, with 5 bases between. DNA of the CDR3: TGTGCCAGCAGCTCAGGAACCGGGGAGCTGTTTTTT. Protein product: CASSSGTGELFF.

The chain employs TRBV15 and TRBJ2-5, with D uncertain. The DNA end lines up better with TRBJ2-7; the J call may be wrong. The CDR3 length is 18 residues. Germline V gene sequence: CDR1 LNHNV, CDR2 YYDKDF (reference sequence). The CDR3 nucleotides read TGTGCCACCAGCAGAGACGCCCCCCAAAAGACTTTGGCGCACGAGCAGTACTTC. Its protein is CATSRDAPQKTLAHEQYF.

This sequence joins TRBV5-4 and TRBJ2-7; D possibly corresponds to TRBD1 (6 bases). The CDR3 is made up of 17 amino acids. Trimming cost V 4 bases and J 0 bases, with 20 bases left between them. Germline V gene data show CDR1 as SGHNT and CDR2 as YYREEE (reference sequence). CDR3 nucleotides: TGTGCCAGCAGCCCACGGGACAATGGGATTGTCTCCTACGAGCAGTACTTC. It codes for CASSPRDNGIVSYEQYF.

The CDR3 here is CASSVDGGGSYNEQFF. In nucleotides, the CDR3 is TGTGCCAGCAGCGTAGATGGCGGGGGCTCCTACAATGAGCAGTTCTTC. The V call is TRBV9, the J call TRBJ2-1; TRBD2 matches at 7 bases. CDR3 length: 16 residues. The ends lost 0 bases at V and 0 bases at J; junction bases unmatched: 3. The V gene's germline CDR1 is SGDLS and CDR2 YYNGEE.

The chain couples TRBV4-2 to TRBJ2-7, with D maybe TRBD2 (6 bases). The V gene's germline CDR1 is LGHNA and CDR2 YNFKEQ. The length of the CDR3 is 13 residues. V gave up 4 bases and J gave up 4 bases, with 11 bases separating them. The CDR3 region has the DNA TGTGCCAGCAGCCCCGGGGGAATTTACGAGCAGTACTTC. Translation gives CASSPGGIYEQYF.

This clone has only a few counts. The V call is TRBV28, the J call TRBJ2-1; D possibly corresponds to TRBD1 (7 bases). The CDR3 contains 14 residues. The V end was cut by 4 bases, the J end by 6 bases, with 13 bases between. Germline CDR1 is MDHEN and CDR2 is SYDVKM. CDR3 amino acids: CASSSRQGLNEQFF. As DNA, the CDR3 is TGTGCCAGCAGTTCTCGACAGGGACTCAATGAGCAGTTCTTC.

The chain recombines TRBV28 with TRBJ2-7, with a possible D match to TRBD2 (5 bases). This CDR3 spans 12 amino acids. CDR1 MDHEN and CDR2 SYDVKM come from the germline V gene. Trimming removed 5 bases at V and 0 bases at J, with 5 bases between. The CDR3 nucleotides read TGTGCCAGCAGTGGGAGCTCCTACGAGCAGTACTTC. Translating it yields CASSGSSYEQYF.

The rearrangement uses TRBV6-5 and TRBJ1-6; D is undetermined. Germline V CDR1 and CDR2: MNHEY, SVGAGI. The CDR3 spans 14 residues. Trimming cost V 6 bases and J 3 bases, with 9 bases left between them. CDR3 coding DNA: TGTGCCAGCAGCTTGAGGAGCTATAATTCACCCCTCCACTTT. Protein: CASSLRSYNSPLHF.

The V call is TRBV27, the J call TRBJ2-1, with 8 positions matching TRBD1. Per germline, CDR1 MNHEY and CDR2 SMNVEV (reference sequence). V lost 3 bases and J lost 8; bases outside the gene matches: 3. This CDR3 is built from 13 residues. This chain's CDR3 is CASSLETGDEQFF. CDR3 sequence (DNA): TGTGCCAGCAGTTTGGAGACAGGGGATGAGCAGTTCTTC.

CDR3: CASSFRSGANVLTF. The DNA of the CDR3 is TGTGCCAGCAGTTTCCGCTCTGGGGCCAACGTCCTGACTTTC. The chain employs TRBV27 and TRBJ2-6; D unclear. CDR3 length equals 14 residues. Germline CDR1 reads MNHEY; CDR2 reads SMNVEV (reference sequence). V shed 3 bases and J shed 0 bases, with 3 bases lying between them.

The chain links TRBV2 to TRBJ2-7; the match to TRBD2 covers 13 bases. The V gene end was trimmed by 4 bases and the J gene end by 4 bases; junction bases not matched to a gene: 1. Germline V gene sequence: CDR1 SNHLY, CDR2 FYNNEI. The CDR3 is 14 amino acids. CDR3 protein: CASSGGLAGYEQYF. The CDR3, as DNA: TGTGCCAGCAGTGGGGGACTAGCGGGGTACGAGCAGTACTTC.

The chain uses TRBV4-2 and TRBJ2-3; 13 bases align to TRBD2. Unmatched junction bases numbered 2, after V lost 1 base and J lost 4 bases. This CDR3 is built from 16 residues. Germline V lookup: CDR1 LGHNA, CDR2 YNFKEQ. CDR3 sequence reads: CASSQGTSGSADTQYF. DNA of the CDR3: TGTGCCAGCAGCCAAGGGACTAGCGGGAGTGCAGATACGCAGTATTTT.

The chain recombines TRBV15 with TRBJ1-4; D is undetermined. CDR3 size: 15 residues. Germline V CDR1 and CDR2: LNHNV, YYDKDF (reference sequence). V was clipped by 6 bases and J by 2 bases, with 13 bases between them. CDR3 sequence: CATRGGLSTNEKLFF. In DNA form, the CDR3 reads TGTGCCACCAGAGGAGGGCTTTCTACTAATGAAAAACTGTTTTTT.

This rearrangement joins TRBV27 to TRBJ1-5; D unclear. The CDR3 length is 12 residues. Trimming stripped 8 bases from V and 6 bases from J, with 11 bases between. Germline values: CDR1 MNHEY, CDR2 SMNVEV (reference sequence). The CDR3 sequence: CASGLLGQPQHF. Written as DNA, the CDR3 is TGTGCCAGCGGGTTGCTCGGTCAGCCCCAGCATTTT.

The rearrangement uses TRBV5-4 and TRBJ2-3; D might be TRBD2 (7 bases). Between the trimmed V and J ends, which lost 1 base and 3 bases, there was a span of 15 bases. This CDR3 has 16 residues. Germline values: CDR1 SGHNT, CDR2 YYREEE (reference sequence). CDR3 coding DNA: TGTGCCAGCAGCTTGAAATACGGGGGGCCGACAGATACGCAGTATTTT. It specifies CASSLKYGGPTDTQYF.

This clone was seen a single time. The J gene is TRBJ1-1, the V gene TRBV5-5; TRBD1 is a possible D gene (5 bases). The CDR3 is 15 amino acids. Germline CDR1 and CDR2: SGHKS and YYEKEE (reference sequence). V lost 0 bases to trimming and J lost 1 base, with 10 bases between them. The CDR3 protein is CASSLVGGTNTEAFF. CDR3 in DNA: TGTGCCAGCAGCTTGGTCGGGGGTACGAACACTGAAGCTTTCTTT. Full variable domain (remainder filled in from reference TRBV5-5 and TRBJ1-1): DAGVTQSPTHLIKTRGQQVTLRCSPISGHKSVSWYQQVLGQGPQFIFQYYEKEERGRGNFPDRFSARQFPNYSSELNVNALLLGDSALYLCASSLVGGTNTEAFFGQGTRLTVV.

The chain combines TRBV9 with TRBJ1-2; D not resolved. The V gene's germline CDR1 is SGDLS and CDR2 YYNGEE. This CDR3 is built from 12 residues. The V end lost 3 bases, the J end lost 5 bases, and 8 bases lay between the germline ends. The CDR3 sequence: CASSAPGYGYTF. For the CDR3, the DNA is TGTGCCAGCAGCGCGCCCGGGTATGGCTACACCTTC. The full variable domain, rest sourced from reference TRBV9 and TRBJ1-2, is DSGVTQTPKHLITATGQRVTLRCSPRSGDLSVYWYQQSLDQGLQFLIQYYNGEERAKGNILERFSAQQFPDLHSELNLSSLELGDSALYFCASSAPGYGYTFGSGTRLTVV.

J is TRBJ2-7 and V is TRBV5-6, with D perhaps TRBD1 or TRBD2 (6 bases each). The CDR3 covers 13 residues. Trimming left V 1 base short and J 7 bases short, with 12 bases between. Germline V gene sequence: CDR1 SGHDT, CDR2 YYEEEE. The CDR3 nucleotides are TGTGCCAGCAGCTTGCCGGGGGCAAGGGAGCAGTACTTC. Translating gives CASSLPGAREQYF. Complete variable domain (other parts from reference TRBV5-6 and TRBJ2-7): DAGVTQSPTHLIKTRGQQVTLRCSPKSGHDTVSWYQQALGQGPQFIFQYYEEEERQRGNFPDRFSGHQFPNYSSELNVNALLLGDSALYLCASSLPGAREQYFGPGTRLTVT.

V usage is TRBV2 and J usage is TRBJ2-7, with D unclear. This CDR3 is 14 amino acids long. Trimming cost V 3 bases and J 0 bases, with 9 bases left between them. Germline values: CDR1 SNHLY, CDR2 FYNNEI. CDR3 loop: CASSDRRSSYEQYF. The CDR3, as DNA: TGTGCCAGCAGTGACCGCAGGAGCTCCTACGAGCAGTACTTC.

This chain joins TRBV6-5 and TRBJ2-5; 9 bases map to TRBD2. The CDR3 sequence is 15 residues long. V lost 5 bases to trimming and J lost 5 bases; unmatched junction nucleotides: 9. Germline V gives CDR1 MNHEY, CDR2 SVGAGI. CDR3 loop: CASSPAGGPVETQYF. CDR3 DNA sequence: TGTGCCAGCAGTCCAGCGGGGGGACCCGTTGAGACCCAGTACTTC.

Here the CDR3 DNA reads TGTGCCAGCAGCTCGTTTCGACCGGGCGATGAGCAGTTCTTC. Translating it yields CASSSFRPGDEQFF. The V and J genes are TRBV5-4 and TRBJ2-1; D remains unclear. Per germline, CDR1 SGHNT and CDR2 YYREEE (reference sequence). The CDR3 totals 14 residues. With 3 bases removed from V and 8 bases from J, the gap between germline ends came to 15 bases.

CDR3 DNA: TGCAGCTCCCGGGGCGTGGGGGTTGTCCGAGAGACCCAGTACTTC. It specifies CSSRGVGVVRETQYF. This chain connects TRBV29-1 to TRBJ2-5; D could derive from TRBD1 or TRBD2 (5 bases each). The CDR3 extends over 15 amino acids. The V gene's germline CDR1 is SQVTM and CDR2 ANQGSEA. V gave up 8 bases and J gave up 4 bases, with 23 bases separating them.

CDR3 region: CASSSGLANTGELFF. In nucleotides, the CDR3 is TGTGCCAGCAGCTCGGGACTAGCGAACACCGGGGAGCTGTTTTTT. The rearrangement links TRBV9 to TRBJ2-2; 8 positions match TRBD2. CDR3 size: 15 residues. Germline V gene sequence: CDR1 SGDLS, CDR2 YYNGEE. The V segment lost 4 bases and the J segment 0 bases; nucleotides outside the gene matches: 2.

The J gene is TRBJ2-5, the V gene TRBV6-6, with D perhaps TRBD1 (5 bases). Germline CDR1 and CDR2: MNHNY and SVGAGI (reference sequence). V was shortened by 2 bases and J by 0 bases, with 13 bases between the two germline ends. There are 16 residues in the CDR3. CDR3 sequence (DNA): TGTGCCAGCAGTTACCCAGAGACAGAGTACCAAGAGACCCAGTACTTC. Translating it yields CASSYPETEYQETQYF.

This clone was recorded only once. The rearrangement links TRBV19 to TRBJ1-2; 7 bases are a match to TRBD1. The CDR3 runs 15 residues. The germline gives CDR1 LNHDA, CDR2 SQIVND (reference sequence). J lost 4 bases, V lost 5 bases, and 10 bases had no gene match. The CDR3 DNA reads TGTGCCAGTAGTGTCGGACAGGCGGAAACCTATGGCTACACCTTC. Protein: CASSVGQAETYGYTF.

J is TRBJ2-5 and V is TRBV30, with D perhaps matching TRBD2 (7 bases). The closer fit of TRBJ2-7 to the DNA end suggests the J call may be wrong. This CDR3 contains 15 residues. The germline V gene has CDR1 GTSNPN and CDR2 SVGIG (reference sequence). CDR3: CAWSEGGGLPYEQYF. Written as DNA, the CDR3 is TGTGCCTGGAGCGAGGGGGGGGGCCTACCCTACGAGCAGTACTTC.

The V and J genes are TRBV5-4 and TRBJ2-5; tentatively, D is TRBD2 (6 bases). Near its end, the DNA agrees better with TRBJ2-7, so the J call may be wrong. The germline CDR1 and CDR2 sequences are SGHNT and YYREEE (reference sequence). The CDR3 is 13 residues long. This chain's CDR3 is CASSPGATYEQYF. CDR3 nucleotides: TGTGCCAGCTCACCGGGAGCGACCTACGAGCAGTACTTC.